The present entry profiles one T cell receptor beta chain with its context. Its antigen is still unknown. The record originates from a study of T-cell memory formation after mild COVID-19. For the study at large: TCR clusters were mostly confined to one donor each. Findings and limits, study-wide: Largely, contracting CD4+ clones fell within CM and EM, and contracting CD8+ clones within EMRA. Contracting clones from day 15 to 85 showed balanced CD4/CD8; later expanders favored CD4+.

One entry per CDR3 protein results from TCRdb running MiXCR on the 5' RACE reads. This table holds hundreds of thousands of distinct CDR3 sequences, 20% to 30% found once. J lost 0 bases, V lost 5 bases, and 4 bases had no gene match. This CDR3 region has 14 residues. The clonotype originates from an adult woman who had mild COVID-19 (a few samples of this study predate the infection). Cell type and time point are not known. The sequenced material came from PBMCs or a T cell subset sorted from them (not recorded which). The V gene is TRBV12-3 or TRBV12-4, the J gene TRBJ2-7; 7 bases agree with TRBD2. The CDR3 spells CASSKSGVSYEQYF. The CDR3 coding sequence is TGTGCCAGCAGTAAAAGCGGGGTCTCCTACGAGCAGTACTTC.